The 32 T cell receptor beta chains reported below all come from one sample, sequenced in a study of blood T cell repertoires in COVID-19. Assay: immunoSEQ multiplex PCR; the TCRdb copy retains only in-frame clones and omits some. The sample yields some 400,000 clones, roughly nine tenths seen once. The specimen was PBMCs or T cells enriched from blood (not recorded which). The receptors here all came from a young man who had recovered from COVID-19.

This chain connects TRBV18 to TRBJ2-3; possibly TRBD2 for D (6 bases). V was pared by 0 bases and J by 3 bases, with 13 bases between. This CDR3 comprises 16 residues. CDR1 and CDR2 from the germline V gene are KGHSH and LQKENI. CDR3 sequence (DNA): TGTGCCAGCTCACCACCGCCGGGGGAGGAAACAGATACGCAGTATTTT. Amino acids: CASSPPPGEETDTQYF.

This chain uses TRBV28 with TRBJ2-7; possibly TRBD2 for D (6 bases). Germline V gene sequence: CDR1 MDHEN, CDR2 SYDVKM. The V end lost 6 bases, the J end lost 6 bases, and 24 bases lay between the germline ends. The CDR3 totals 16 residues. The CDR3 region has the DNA TGTGCCAGCAGCCTCCTCCGACCGCCGAGGGGAGGCGAGCAGTACTTC. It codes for CASSLLRPPRGGEQYF. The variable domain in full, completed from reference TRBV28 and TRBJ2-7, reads DVKVTQSSRYLVKRTGEKVFLECVQDMDHENMFWYRQDPGLGLRLIYFSYDVKMKEKGDIPEGYSVSREKKERFSLILESASTNQTSMYLCASSLLRPPRGGEQYFGPGTRLTVT.

CDR3 DNA: TGTGCCAGCAGCGTTAGGACAGTCTCACCCCTCCACTTT. Encoded protein: CASSVRTVSPLHF. V gene TRBV9 combines with J gene TRBJ1-6, with D possibly being TRBD1 (6 bases). This CDR3 is 13 amino acids long. CDR1 is SGDLS and CDR2 is YYNGEE in the germline V gene. V lost 2 bases to trimming and J lost 10 bases, with 10 bases between them.

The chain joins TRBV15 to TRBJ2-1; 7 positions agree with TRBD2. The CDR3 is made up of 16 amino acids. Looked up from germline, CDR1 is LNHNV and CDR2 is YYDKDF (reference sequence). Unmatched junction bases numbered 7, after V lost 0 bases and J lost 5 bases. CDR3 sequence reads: CATSRDYGGGDNEQFF. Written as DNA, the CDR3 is TGTGCCACCAGCAGAGATTACGGGGGAGGGGACAATGAGCAGTTCTTC.

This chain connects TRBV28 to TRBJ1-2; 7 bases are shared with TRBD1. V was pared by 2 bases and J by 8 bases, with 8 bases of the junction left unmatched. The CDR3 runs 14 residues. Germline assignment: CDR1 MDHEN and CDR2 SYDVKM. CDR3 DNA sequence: TGTGCCAGCAGTTTAAATGACAGGGTGGGCGGCTACACCTTC. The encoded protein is CASSLNDRVGGYTF.

This chain's CDR3 is CASSLSGAGYGYTF. The CDR3 region has the DNA TGTGCCAGCAGTTTATCGGGAGCCGGCTATGGCTACACCTTC. The chain combines TRBV28 with TRBJ1-2; D is ambiguous. The V and J ends lost 1 base and 4 bases respectively, with 10 bases between them. Per germline, CDR1 MDHEN and CDR2 SYDVKM. This CDR3 comprises 14 residues.

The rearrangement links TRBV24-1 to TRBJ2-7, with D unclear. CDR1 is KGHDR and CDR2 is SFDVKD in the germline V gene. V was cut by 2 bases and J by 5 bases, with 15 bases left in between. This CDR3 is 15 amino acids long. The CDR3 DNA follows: TGTGCCACCAGTGATTCTAAGAGGAACGCCCACGAGCAGTACTTC. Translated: CATSDSKRNAHEQYF.

CDR3 in DNA: TGCGCCAGCAGCTGGACAGAGAACACTGAAGCTTTCTTT. Protein sequence: CASSWTENTEAFF. J is TRBJ1-1 and V is TRBV5-1; maybe TRBD1 (6 bases). The length of the CDR3 is 13 residues. CDR1 is SGHRS and CDR2 is YFSETQ in the germline V gene. With 3 bases removed from V and 1 base from J, the gap between germline ends came to 7 bases.

The CDR3 DNA reads as TGTGCCAGCCAAGGCGGGCTACGTCAGCCCCAGCATTTT. Protein: CASQGGLRQPQHF. The rearrangement joins TRBV28 to TRBJ1-5; D is uncertain. The CDR3 runs 13 residues. The V and J ends lost 8 bases and 6 bases respectively, with 14 bases between them. Germline V CDR1 and CDR2: MDHEN, SYDVKM.

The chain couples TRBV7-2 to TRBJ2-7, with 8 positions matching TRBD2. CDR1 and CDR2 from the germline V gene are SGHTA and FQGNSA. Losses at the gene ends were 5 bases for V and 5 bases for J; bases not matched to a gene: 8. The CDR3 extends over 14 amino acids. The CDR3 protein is CASSARGSGNEQYF. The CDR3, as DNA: TGTGCCAGCAGCGCCCGGGGTAGCGGGAACGAGCAGTACTTC.

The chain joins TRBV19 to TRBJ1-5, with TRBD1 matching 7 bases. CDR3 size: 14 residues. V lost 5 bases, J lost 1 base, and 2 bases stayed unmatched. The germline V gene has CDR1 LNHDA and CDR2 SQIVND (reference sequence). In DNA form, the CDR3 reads TGTGCCAGTAGTCCACAGGGGAGCAATCAGCCCCAGCATTTT. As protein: CASSPQGSNQPQHF.

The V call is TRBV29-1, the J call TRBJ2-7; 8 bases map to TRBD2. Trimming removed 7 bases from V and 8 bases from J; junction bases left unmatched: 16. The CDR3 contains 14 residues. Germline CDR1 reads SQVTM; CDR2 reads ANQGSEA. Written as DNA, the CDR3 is TGCAGCGCCCAAGGGGTAGCGGGGCCTATCCAGCAGTACTTC. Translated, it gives CSAQGVAGPIQQYF.

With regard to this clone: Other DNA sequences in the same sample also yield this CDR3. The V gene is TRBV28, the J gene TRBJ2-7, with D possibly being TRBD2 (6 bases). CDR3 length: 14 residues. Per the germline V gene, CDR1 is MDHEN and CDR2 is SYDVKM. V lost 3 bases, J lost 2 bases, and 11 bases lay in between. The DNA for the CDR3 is TGTGCCAGCAGTTTGCCGGGGACTGCCTACGAGCAGTACTTC. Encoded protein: CASSLPGTAYEQYF.

The CDR3 region is CASSPNPDSTGSNEQFF. CDR3 nucleotide sequence: TGTGCCAGCAGCCCGAACCCCGACAGCACTGGAAGCAATGAGCAGTTCTTC. V gene TRBV7-6 combines with J gene TRBJ2-1, with D possibly TRBD1 on 5 matching bases. CDR1 is SGHVS, CDR2 FNYEAQ, per germline. The CDR3 is 17 amino acids. Trimming took off 5 bases at V and 6 bases at J, with 23 bases between the two ends.

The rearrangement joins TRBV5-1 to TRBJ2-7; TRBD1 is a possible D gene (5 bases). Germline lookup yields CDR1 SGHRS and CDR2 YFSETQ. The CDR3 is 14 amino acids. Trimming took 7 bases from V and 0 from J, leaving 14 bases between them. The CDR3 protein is CASRKDTTSYEQYF. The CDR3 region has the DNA TGCGCCAGCCGGAAGGACACAACCTCCTACGAGCAGTACTTC. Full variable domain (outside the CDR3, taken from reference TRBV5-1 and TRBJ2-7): KAGVTQTPRYLIKTRGQQVTLSCSPISGHRSVSWYQQTPGQGLQFLFEYFSETQRNKGNFPGRFSGRQFSNSRSEMNVSTLELGDSALYLCASRKDTTSYEQYFGPGTRLTVT.

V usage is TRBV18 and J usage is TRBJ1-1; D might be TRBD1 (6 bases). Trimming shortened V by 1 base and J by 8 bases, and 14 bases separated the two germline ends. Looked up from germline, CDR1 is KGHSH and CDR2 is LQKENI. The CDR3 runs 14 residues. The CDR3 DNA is TGTGCCAGCTCACCACAGGGGGAGGGTTTCGAAGCTTTCTTT. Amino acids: CASSPQGEGFEAFF.

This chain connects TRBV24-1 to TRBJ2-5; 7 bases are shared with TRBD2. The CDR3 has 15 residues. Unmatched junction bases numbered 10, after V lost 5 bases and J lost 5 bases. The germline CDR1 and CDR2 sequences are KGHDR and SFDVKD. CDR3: CATSALGGFGETQYF. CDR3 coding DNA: TGTGCCACCAGTGCCCTGGGAGGGTTCGGCGAGACCCAGTACTTC.

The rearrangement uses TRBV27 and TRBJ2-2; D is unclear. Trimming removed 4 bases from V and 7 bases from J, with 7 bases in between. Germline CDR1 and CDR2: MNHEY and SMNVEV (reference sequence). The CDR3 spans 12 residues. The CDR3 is CASSSSGGELFF. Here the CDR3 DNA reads TGTGCCAGCAGTTCCTCCGGCGGGGAGCTGTTTTTT.

CDR3 coding DNA: TGTGCCAGCAGCTTCGCGGACAGGCCCAACTATGGCTACACCTTC. This sequence encodes CASSFADRPNYGYTF. V gene TRBV5-4 combines with J gene TRBJ1-2, with 7 bases that match TRBD1. J lost 2 bases, V lost 2 bases, and 6 bases had no gene match. The germline gives CDR1 SGHNT, CDR2 YYREEE (reference sequence). The CDR3 contains 15 residues.

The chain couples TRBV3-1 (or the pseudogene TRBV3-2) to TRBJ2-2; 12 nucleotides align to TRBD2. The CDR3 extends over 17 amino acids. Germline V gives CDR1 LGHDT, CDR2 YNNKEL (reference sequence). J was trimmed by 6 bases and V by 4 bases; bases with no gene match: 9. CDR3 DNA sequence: TGTGCCAGCAGCCTTGGACTAGCGGGAACGTCGCCCGGGGAGCTGTTTTTT. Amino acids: CASSLGLAGTSPGELFF.

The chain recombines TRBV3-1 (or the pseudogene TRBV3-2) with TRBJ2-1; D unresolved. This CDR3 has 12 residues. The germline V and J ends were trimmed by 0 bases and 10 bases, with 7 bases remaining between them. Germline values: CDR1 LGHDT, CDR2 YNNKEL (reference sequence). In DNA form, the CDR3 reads TGTGCCAGCAGCCAAGATGTCCGGGAGCAGTTCTTC. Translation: CASSQDVREQFF.

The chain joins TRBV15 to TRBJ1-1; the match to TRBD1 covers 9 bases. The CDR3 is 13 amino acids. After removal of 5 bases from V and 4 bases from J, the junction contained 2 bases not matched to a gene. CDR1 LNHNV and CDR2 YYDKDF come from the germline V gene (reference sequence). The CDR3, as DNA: TGTGCCACCAGCCGGACAGGGGCCACTGAAGCTTTCTTT. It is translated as CATSRTGATEAFF.

The CDR3: CATSRDPGDIQYF. The CDR3 DNA reads as TGTGCCACCAGCAGAGATCCCGGAGACATTCAGTACTTC. The chain recombines TRBV15 with TRBJ2-4, with no clear D. CDR1 and CDR2 (germline): LNHNV, YYDKDF (reference sequence). CDR3 length: 13 residues. V was trimmed by 0 bases and J by 8 bases, leaving 8 bases between them.

Here the CDR3 reads CASSPQLAGAYEQYF. The CDR3 nucleotides are TGCGCCAGCAGCCCACAGCTAGCGGGGGCCTACGAGCAGTACTTC. The rearrangement joins TRBV10-1 to TRBJ2-7; the match to TRBD2 covers 10 bases. The V gene's germline CDR1 is WNHNN and CDR2 SYGVQD (reference sequence). CDR3 length: 15 amino acids. After removal of 6 bases from V and 2 bases from J, the junction contained 7 bases not matched to a gene.

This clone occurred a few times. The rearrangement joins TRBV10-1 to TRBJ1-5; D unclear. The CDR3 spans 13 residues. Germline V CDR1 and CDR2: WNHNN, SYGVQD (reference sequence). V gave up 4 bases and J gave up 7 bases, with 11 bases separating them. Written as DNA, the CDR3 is TGCGCCAGCAGTGGCCGAGGGCTCCAGCCCCAGCATTTT. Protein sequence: CASSGRGLQPQHF.

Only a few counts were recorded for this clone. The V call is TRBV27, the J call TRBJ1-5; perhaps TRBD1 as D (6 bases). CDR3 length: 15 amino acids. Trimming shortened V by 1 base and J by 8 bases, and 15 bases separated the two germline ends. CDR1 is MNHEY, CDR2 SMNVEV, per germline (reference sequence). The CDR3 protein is CASSLLGAQGEPQHF. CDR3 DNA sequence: TGTGCCAGCAGTTTATTGGGGGCCCAAGGCGAGCCCCAGCATTTT.

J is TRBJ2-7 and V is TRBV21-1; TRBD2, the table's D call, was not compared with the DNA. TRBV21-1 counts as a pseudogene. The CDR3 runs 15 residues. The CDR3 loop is CASSKGDYPTYEQYF. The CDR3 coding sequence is TGTGCCAGCAGCAAAGGGGACTACCCTACCTACGAGCAGTACTTC.

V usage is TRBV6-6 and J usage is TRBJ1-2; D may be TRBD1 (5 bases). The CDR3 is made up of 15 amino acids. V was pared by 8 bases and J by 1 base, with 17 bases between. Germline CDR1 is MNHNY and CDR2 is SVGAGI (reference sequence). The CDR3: CASREGGTNNYGYTF. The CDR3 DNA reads TGTGCCAGCCGCGAAGGAGGGACCAATAACTATGGCTACACCTTC.

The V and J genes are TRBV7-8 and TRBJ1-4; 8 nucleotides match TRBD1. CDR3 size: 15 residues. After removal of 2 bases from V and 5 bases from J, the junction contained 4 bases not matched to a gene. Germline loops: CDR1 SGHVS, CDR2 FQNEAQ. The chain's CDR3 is CASSLRQGLNEKLFF. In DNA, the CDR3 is TGTGCCAGCAGCTTAAGACAGGGGCTAAATGAAAAACTGTTTTTT.

The CDR3 is CASSLGTGGEQFF. The DNA for the CDR3 is TGTGCCAGCAGTCTGGGGACAGGGGGAGAGCAGTTCTTC. The V gene is TRBV27, the J gene TRBJ2-1; 11 nucleotides line up with TRBD1. Germline lookup yields CDR1 MNHEY and CDR2 SMNVEV (reference sequence). J gave up 10 bases and V 5 bases, and 4 bases lay outside the gene matches. CDR3 length: 13 residues.

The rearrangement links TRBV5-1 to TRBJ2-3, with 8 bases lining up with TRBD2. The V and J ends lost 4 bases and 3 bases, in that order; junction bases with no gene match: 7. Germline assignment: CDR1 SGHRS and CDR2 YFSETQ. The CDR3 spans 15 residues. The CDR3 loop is CASSPGGHGTDTQYF. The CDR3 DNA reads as TGCGCCAGCAGCCCGGGAGGGCACGGAACAGATACGCAGTATTTT. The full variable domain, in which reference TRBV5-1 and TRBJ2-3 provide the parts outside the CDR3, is KAGVTQTPRYLIKTRGQQVTLSCSPISGHRSVSWYQQTPGQGLQFLFEYFSETQRNKGNFPGRFSGRQFSNSRSEMNVSTLELGDSALYLCASSPGGHGTDTQYFGPGTRLTVL.

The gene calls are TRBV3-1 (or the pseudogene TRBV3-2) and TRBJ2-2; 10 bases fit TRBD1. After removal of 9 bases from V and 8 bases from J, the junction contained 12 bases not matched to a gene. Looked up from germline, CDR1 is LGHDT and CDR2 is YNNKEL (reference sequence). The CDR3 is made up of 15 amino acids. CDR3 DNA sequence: TGTGCCAGTCGGATAACGACAGGGGGCTGGGGGGAGCTGTTTTTT. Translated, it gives CASRITTGGWGELFF.